Below, 8 T cell receptor beta chains from the same sample are listed, as sequenced in a study of cytomegalovirus exposure and HLA in healthy donors. PCR involved 60 Vbeta and 13 Jbeta primers. Here immunoSEQ multiplex PCR was the method, and the copy in TCRdb shows in-frame clones only, minus some. The top ten clones hold over 5% of a sample with about 110,000 clones, 83% of them seen once. The sample was PBMCs. The receptors derive from a man aged 18 to 30 in good health and CMV-seronegative.

The chain carries TRBV9 and TRBJ2-1, with TRBD1 as a possible D gene (6 bases). The CDR3 runs 14 residues. Between the trimmed V and J ends, which lost 4 bases and 5 bases, there was a span of 13 bases. CDR1 and CDR2 from the germline V gene are SGDLS and YYNGEE. In DNA, the CDR3 is TGTGCCAGCAGCTTAATCGGGACACACAATGAGCAGTTCTTC. Translating it yields CASSLIGTHNEQFF.

The gene calls are TRBV10-3 and TRBJ1-1, with D maybe TRBD1 (5 bases). This CDR3 comprises 14 residues. V lost 4 bases and J lost 5, with 14 bases in between. Germline V gene sequence: CDR1 ENHRY, CDR2 SYGVKD. The CDR3 reads CAISAGAGGTEAFF. The CDR3, as DNA: TGTGCCATCAGTGCTGGGGCGGGAGGGACTGAAGCTTTCTTT.

This clone has more than one count but fewer than ten. V gene TRBV6-1 combines with J gene TRBJ2-7; D unresolved. This CDR3 is 11 amino acids long. Germline lookup yields CDR1 MNHNS and CDR2 SASEGT. Trimming pared 4 bases from V and 4 bases from J, leaving 5 bases between. The CDR3 DNA follows: TGTGCCAGCAGTGGGCAATACGAGCAGTACTTC. Translating it yields CASSGQYEQYF.

This rearrangement joins TRBV5-4 to TRBJ2-7; TRBD2 agrees at 10 bases. CDR3 length: 14 residues. The germline V gene encodes CDR1 SGHNT and CDR2 YYREEE (reference sequence). With V trimmed by 4 bases and J by 6 bases, 7 bases remained unmatched. The DNA for the CDR3 is TGTGCCAGCAGCCTGAATCTAGCGGGAGTCGAGCAGTACTTC. Translation gives CASSLNLAGVEQYF.

V gene TRBV5-4 combines with J gene TRBJ2-5; 7 bases map to TRBD1. The length of the CDR3 is 15 residues. Germline lookup yields CDR1 SGHNT and CDR2 YYREEE (reference sequence). Trimming removed 1 base from V and 5 bases from J; junction bases left unmatched: 8. In DNA form, the CDR3 reads TGTGCCAGCAGCTTGCGATCAGACAGGGAGGAGACCCAGTACTTC. Translated, it gives CASSLRSDREETQYF.

This clone showed up just a few times. The rearrangement links TRBV6-5 to TRBJ1-1; D is possibly TRBD1 (5 bases). Germline values: CDR1 MNHEY, CDR2 SVGAGI. The CDR3 runs to 14 residues. V was pared by 0 bases and J by 7 bases, with 12 bases between. Here the CDR3 reads CASSYSWGQGEAFF. CDR3 DNA: TGTGCCAGCAGTTACTCGTGGGGCCAGGGTGAAGCTTTCTTT.

The rearrangement uses TRBV14 and TRBJ2-5, with 7 bases that match TRBD1. The CDR3 runs 18 residues. Trimming at V came to 3 bases and at J to 2 bases, leaving 15 bases not matched to a gene. CDR1 is SGHDN, CDR2 FVKESK, per germline. CDR3 coding DNA: TGTGCCAGCAGCCATCCCGGTAAAAAGGGGGCTAATCAAGAGACCCAGTACTTC. Amino acids: CASSHPGKKGANQETQYF.

V usage is TRBV6-5 and J usage is TRBJ2-1; 9 nucleotides agree with TRBD2. This CDR3 region has 12 residues. J was trimmed by 10 bases and V by 6 bases; bases with no gene match: 4. Germline V CDR1 and CDR2: MNHEY, SVGAGI. CDR3 in DNA: TGTGCCAGCAGACTTAGCGGGAGAGAGCAGTTCTTC. This gives the protein CASRLSGREQFF.